The 27 T cell receptor beta chains reported below all come from one sample, sequenced in a study of T cell clonality in common variable immunodeficiency. Here immunoSEQ multiplex PCR was the method, and the copy in TCRdb shows in-frame clones only, minus some. Listed for the sample are under 30,000 clones, none seen a single time. The sequenced material came from peripheral blood mononuclear cells. These receptors were obtained from a person between 18 and 75 years old in good health.

This clone appeared many times. The read ends 3 residues early relative to the CDR3; the germline J gene fills the gap. This rearrangement joins TRBV11-2 to TRBJ2-7; TRBD2 might be the D (5 bases). The length of the CDR3 is 15 residues. CDR1 is SGHAT and CDR2 is FQNNGV in the germline V gene. Trimming took off 4 bases at V and 4 bases at J, with 17 bases between the two ends. The DNA read from the CDR3 is TGTGCCAGCAGCTCCCGTTCGGGCGGGTCTTACGAG. This gives the protein CASSSRSGGSYE. In full, the CDR3 is CASSSRSGGSYEQYF.

This clone was recorded at least ten times. Read coverage stops 3 residues before the CDR3 terminus; the germline J gene supplies the remainder. The chain links TRBV5-4 to TRBJ2-7; TRBD1 is a possible D gene (6 bases). The CDR3 extends over 14 amino acids. V shed 7 bases and J shed 5 bases, with 19 bases lying between them. Germline assignment: CDR1 SGHNT and CDR2 YYREEE (reference sequence). Partial CDR3 DNA: TGTGCCAGCGGAGACCAGGGGTATCAAGACGAG. This translates into CASGDQGYQDE. The whole CDR3 is CASGDQGYQDEQYF. Full variable domain (rest looked up from reference TRBV5-4 and TRBJ2-7): ETGVTQSPTHLIKTRGQQVTLRCSSQSGHNTVSWYQQALGQGPQFIFQYYREEENGRGNFPPRFSGLQFPNYSSELNVNALELDDSALYLCASGDQGYQDEQYFGPGTRLTVT.

In its sample, this clone was seen many times. The CDR3 goes on 3 residues after the read ends, and that part is filled in from the germline J gene. The V gene is TRBV6-4, the J gene TRBJ2-3; TRBD2 matches at 8 bases. This CDR3 has 15 residues. With V trimmed by 0 bases and J by 2 bases, 1 base remained unmatched. Germline CDR1 and CDR2: MRHNA and SNTAGT. CDR3 DNA (partial): TGTGCCAGCAGTGACTCCGGGGGGGCCACAGATACG. Translating it yields CASSDSGGATDT. The entire CDR3 reads CASSDSGGATDTQYF.

This clone was observed many times. CDR3 DNA (partial): TGTGCCAGCAGCTCCGACAATTCGGGGAACATT. Translating gives CASSSDNSGNI. The entire CDR3 protein reads CASSSDNSGNIQYF. This rearrangement joins TRBV5-6 to TRBJ2-4; a weak D match, TRBD2 (5 bases). With the read ending 3 residues before the CDR3 end, the germline J gene is used to fill in that end. This CDR3 region has 14 residues. Germline V gene lookup returns CDR1 SGHDT and CDR2 YYEEEE. V lost 3 bases and J 7 bases, leaving 14 bases between the germline ends. Variable domain in full (rest from reference TRBV5-6 and TRBJ2-4): DAGVTQSPTHLIKTRGQQVTLRCSPKSGHDTVSWYQQALGQGPQFIFQYYEEEERQRGNFPDRFSGHQFPNYSSELNVNALLLGDSALYLCASSSDNSGNIQYFGAGTRLSVL.

This clone was picked up many times. Sequencing ends 3 residues short of the CDR3 end; the germline J gene provides the rest. The V and J genes are TRBV19 and TRBJ1-3; D is uncertain. Germline CDR1 reads LNHDA; CDR2 reads SQIVND (reference sequence). This CDR3 comprises 15 residues. Trimming shortened V by 4 bases and J by 0 bases, and 10 bases separated the two germline ends. CDR3 residues: CASSTTPSSGNTIYF. The DNA read from the CDR3 is TGTGCCAGTAGTACGACACCGAGCTCTGGAAACACC.

This clone has ten or more counts. The read stops 3 residues short of the end of the CDR3; the missing end is completed from the germline J gene. This chain uses TRBV5-6 with TRBJ2-5, with D unresolved. CDR3 length: 14 amino acids. V was cut by 4 bases and J by 5 bases, with 15 bases left in between. The V gene's germline CDR1 is SGHDT and CDR2 YYEEEE. The DNA read from the CDR3 is TGTGCCAGCAGCGCTCGGTCAAGGGCTGAGACC. Translated, it gives CASSARSRAET. The complete CDR3 reads CASSARSRAETQYF.

This clone showed up many times. The sequenced part of the CDR3 DNA is TGCAGTGCTAGTGCCCTCAGGGTACGCAGCTCCTACAATGAG. Its translation is CSASALRVRSSYNE. The whole CDR3 protein reads CSASALRVRSSYNEQFF. The rearrangement links TRBV20-1 to TRBJ2-1, with D possibly matching TRBD1 (5 bases). The CDR3 end is not reached by the read, which stops 3 residues before it; the germline J gene fills it in. CDR3 length: 17 residues. Trimming cost V 3 bases and J 0 bases, with 18 bases left between them. Germline V gene lookup returns CDR1 DFQATT and CDR2 SNEGSKA (reference sequence).

This clone was observed at least ten times. The read terminates 3 residues ahead of where the CDR3 ends, so the germline J gene completes it. V gene TRBV19 combines with J gene TRBJ2-2; TRBD1 matches 7 bases. CDR1 is LNHDA and CDR2 is SQIVND in the germline V gene (reference sequence). Trimming cost V 7 bases and J 0 bases; bases outside gene matches: 8. The CDR3 consists of 16 residues. CDR3 residues: CASTPLTGTNTGELFF. The sequenced part of the CDR3 DNA is TGTGCCAGTACCCCTCTGACAGGGACGAACACCGGGGAG.

This clone has ten or more counts. The sequence runs out 3 residues before the end of the CDR3; the remainder is reconstructed from the germline J gene. V gene TRBV30 combines with J gene TRBJ1-2, with 9 bases matching TRBD1. CDR3 length: 14 residues. The V gene's germline CDR1 is GTSNPN and CDR2 SVGIG (reference sequence). CDR3 loop: CARSRQGVGYGYTF. The CDR3 DNA, read in part, is TGTGCTCGGAGTCGACAGGGGGTGGGCTATGGC.

This clone was counted ten times or more. Here the CDR3 reads CASSSSHTDTQYF. The CDR3 DNA, read in part, is TGTGCCAGCAGCTCTAGCCACACAGATACG. V gene TRBV7-3 combines with J gene TRBJ2-3, with D perhaps matching TRBD2 (5 bases). Coverage ceases 3 residues before the CDR3 finishes, and the germline J gene fills in the end. Germline V CDR1 and CDR2: SGHTA, FQGTGA. The CDR3 loop spans 13 amino acids. V lost 4 bases to trimming and J lost 2 bases, with 7 bases between them.

About this clone itself: From the germline J gene comes the end of the CDR3, since the read stops 3 residues before it. V is TRBV5-1 and J is TRBJ2-3; tentatively, D is TRBD2 (6 bases). V lost 7 bases and J lost 6, with 9 bases in between. Germline CDR1 is SGHRS and CDR2 is YFSETQ. The CDR3 loop spans 11 amino acids. The chain's CDR3 is CASGGSDTQYF. Partial CDR3 DNA: TGCGCCAGCGGGGGGAGCGATACG. Based on the CDR3 plus reference TRBV5-1 and TRBJ2-3, the full variable domain is KAGVTQTPRYLIKTRGQQVTLSCSPISGHRSVSWYQQTPGQGLQFLFEYFSETQRNKGNFPGRFSGRQFSNSRSEMNVSTLELGDSALYLCASGGSDTQYFGPGTRLTVL.

The table lists this clone with a few counts. Read sequence stops 3 residues before the CDR3 end, and the germline J gene provides the missing end. The chain couples TRBV20-1 to TRBJ2-3, with 7 bases identical to TRBD1. The CDR3 is 14 residues long. Germline V gene data show CDR1 as DFQATT and CDR2 as SNEGSKA (reference sequence). Incomplete CDR3 DNA: TGCAGTGCGGACCCCGGGACAGCTAATCAGCCG. It yields the protein CSADPGTANQP. The full CDR3 protein reads CSADPGTANQPQYF.

In regard to this clone: The CDR3 goes on 3 residues after the read ends, and that part is filled in from the germline J gene. The chain carries TRBV7-8 and TRBJ1-4, with 7 bases lining up with TRBD1. The J segment lost 0 bases and the V segment lost 8 bases, leaving 6 bases of the junction unmatched. CDR3 length: 15 residues. Germline CDR1 is SGHVS and CDR2 is FQNEAQ. The part of the CDR3 DNA that was read is TGTGCCAGCGGCCCCAGGGGGGCAACTAATGAAAAA. Protein: CASGPRGATNEK. The complete CDR3 reads CASGPRGATNEKLFF.

This clone appeared many times. The observed sequence ends 3 residues before the CDR3 terminus, with the missing tail filled in from the germline J gene. The chain recombines TRBV5-4 with TRBJ2-3; TRBD2 matches 9 bases. This CDR3 contains 14 residues. The germline CDR1 and CDR2 sequences are SGHNT and YYREEE (reference sequence). CDR3 bases read: TGTGCCAGCAGCTCAAAGCGGGGGGAAGAGACG. Translation gives CASSSKRGEET. In full, the CDR3 is CASSSKRGEETQYF.

This clone was counted at least ten times. The CDR3 end is not reached by the read, which stops 3 residues before it; the germline J gene fills it in. This rearrangement joins TRBV5-1 to TRBJ1-2; D unclear. Germline V gene data show CDR1 as SGHRS and CDR2 as YFSETQ. V lost 4 bases, J lost 0 bases, and 7 bases lay in between. The CDR3 extends over 13 amino acids. CDR3 region: CASSNPANYGYTF. CDR3 DNA, as far as it was read: TGCGCCAGCAGCAACCCGGCTAACTATGGC.

As regards this clone: The CDR3 is cut off 3 residues early in the read; its end comes from the germline J gene. The chain combines TRBV19 with TRBJ2-3; D possibly corresponds to TRBD1 (5 bases). The CDR3 consists of 13 residues. CDR1 and CDR2 (germline): LNHDA, SQIVND (reference sequence). The part of the CDR3 DNA that was read is TGTGCCAGTAATACAGGAACCCATCAGCCG. Translating gives CASNTGTHQP. In full, the CDR3 reads CASNTGTHQPQYF. The entire variable domain, with the rest obtained from reference TRBV19 and TRBJ2-3, is as follows: DGGITQSPKYLFRKEGQNVTLSCEQNLNHDAMYWYRQDPGQGLRLIYYSQIVNDFQKGDIAEGYSVSREKKESFPLTVTSAQKNPTAFYLCASNTGTHQPQYFGPGTRLTVL.

This clone was counted at least ten times. The read comes to an end 3 residues before the CDR3 does, leaving the germline J gene to fill in the end. This chain joins TRBV7-9 and TRBJ2-2; no clear D gene. Trimming pared 2 bases from V and 8 bases from J, leaving 6 bases between. In germline, CDR1 is SEHNR, CDR2 FQNEAQ (reference sequence). The CDR3 spans 12 residues. CDR3 loop: CASSLSGGELFF. Partial CDR3 DNA: TGTGCCAGCAGCTTATCCGGTGGGGAG.

Regarding this clone: The read stops 3 residues short of the end of the CDR3; the missing end is completed from the germline J gene. This rearrangement joins TRBV2 to TRBJ2-7; tentative D call: TRBD1 (6 bases). Per germline, CDR1 SNHLY and CDR2 FYNNEI. V lost 7 bases and J lost 5, with 12 bases in between. CDR3 length: 12 residues. The sequenced part of the CDR3 DNA is TGTGCCAGCACTGGGACATATGACGAG. Translating it yields CASTGTYDE. The whole CDR3 reads CASTGTYDEQYF.

At least ten counts were recorded for this clone. The CDR3 end falls 3 residues outside the read, so it is completed with the germline J gene. This chain joins TRBV20-1 and TRBJ2-2, with D tentatively TRBD2 (7 bases). Germline loops: CDR1 DFQATT, CDR2 SNEGSKA (reference sequence). The length of the CDR3 is 14 residues. Trimming left V 2 bases short and J 6 bases short, with 13 bases between. CDR3 sequence reads: CSARTGRVSGELFF. CDR3 bases read: TGCAGTGCTAGAACAGGGAGGGTATCCGGGGAG.

A word on this clone: Coverage ceases 3 residues before the CDR3 finishes, and the germline J gene fills in the end. This chain joins TRBV19 and TRBJ2-3; 8 bases agree with TRBD1. CDR3 length: 13 amino acids. The V gene's germline CDR1 is LNHDA and CDR2 SQIVND (reference sequence). The CDR3: CASSIGRTGPQYF. The CDR3 bases that were read are TGTGCCAGTAGTATAGGCAGGACAGGGCCG.

The sequenced part of the CDR3 DNA is TGCAGCGTTGGTGTCAGTAGCACAGATACG. Amino acids: CSVGVSSTDT. The CDR3 in full is CSVGVSSTDTQYF. V is TRBV29-1 and J is TRBJ2-3; no clear D gene. The CDR3 end is not reached by the read, which stops 3 residues before it; the germline J gene fills it in. This CDR3 region has 13 residues. Germline CDR1 reads SQVTM; CDR2 reads ANQGSEA. Between the trimmed V and J ends, which lost 4 bases and 0 bases, there was a span of 8 bases.

This clone was observed at least ten times. The read is 3 residues too short to cover the CDR3 end, so that end is filled in from the germline J gene. The chain carries TRBV7-9 and TRBJ1-2; 7 bases map to TRBD1. This CDR3 is built from 12 residues. In germline, CDR1 is SEHNR, CDR2 FQNEAQ (reference sequence). V lost 8 bases to trimming and J lost 4 bases; unmatched junction nucleotides: 4. CDR3 in amino acids: CASGGGGYGYTF. CDR3 DNA (partial): TGTGCCAGCGGAGGGGGCGGCTATGGC.

This clone has more than one count but fewer than ten. Sequence at one end of the junction differs from germline and may be a read error. The CDR3 end is not reached by the read, which stops 3 residues before it; the germline J gene fills it in. This sequence joins TRBV6-1 and TRBJ1-3, with D tentatively TRBD1 (5 bases). CDR3 length: 13 residues. From germline, CDR1 is MNHNS and CDR2 SASEGT. The DNA read from the CDR3 is TGTGCCAGCAGTGAAAGGAGGGGAAACACA. The encoded protein is CASSERRGNT. The full CDR3 protein reads CASSERRGNTIYF.

This clone was detected many times. With the read ending 3 residues before the CDR3 end, the germline J gene is used to fill in that end. The rearrangement links TRBV19 to TRBJ1-2; possible D gene TRBD1, 5 bases. Germline V CDR1 and CDR2: LNHDA, SQIVND (reference sequence). The CDR3 is 15 amino acids. With 4 bases removed from V and 3 bases from J, the gap between germline ends came to 15 bases. This chain's CDR3 is CASSRKGREDYGYTF. The covered CDR3 bases are TGTGCCAGTAGTAGGAAAGGCAGGGAAGACTATGGC.

Ten or more counts support this clone. Read sequence stops 3 residues before the CDR3 end, and the germline J gene provides the missing end. The J gene is TRBJ1-4, the V gene TRBV19, with a possible D match to TRBD1 (6 bases). The V end was cut by 2 bases, the J end by 10 bases, with 14 bases between. Germline V lookup: CDR1 LNHDA, CDR2 SQIVND (reference sequence). The CDR3 contains 14 residues. CDR3 bases read: TGTGCCAGTAGTATAAAACTACAGGGATTAAAA. Residues: CASSIKLQGLK. The CDR3 in full is CASSIKLQGLKLFF.

This clone was seen many times. The sequenced part of the CDR3 DNA is TGTGCCAGCGCCGGGACAGGGACATACAATGAG. It translates to CASAGTGTYNE. The whole CDR3 sequence is CASAGTGTYNEQFF. J is TRBJ2-1 and V is TRBV7-3; 9 nucleotides line up with TRBD1. The read is 3 residues too short to cover the CDR3 end, so that end is filled in from the germline J gene. The germline gives CDR1 SGHTA, CDR2 FQGTGA. The CDR3 runs 14 residues. J was trimmed by 4 bases and V by 8 bases; bases with no gene match: 6.

This clone was counted many times. The read ends 3 residues shy of where the CDR3 ends; the end is completed using the germline J gene. The chain has TRBV28 and TRBJ2-1, with a possible D match to TRBD1 (6 bases). The CDR3 spans 15 residues. V was shortened by 6 bases and J by 7 bases, with 19 bases between the two germline ends. CDR1 is MDHEN and CDR2 is SYDVKM in the germline V gene. CDR3: CASSPLGAGGNEQFF. CDR3 bases read: TGTGCCAGCAGCCCGCTGGGGGCGGGTGGTAATGAG.